One sample yielded the 2 T cell receptor beta chains listed below, sequenced in a study of T cell repertoires in cytomegalovirus infection. Each CDR3 protein gets one entry after TCRdb re-called the reads with MiXCR. The sample contains more than 400,000 distinct CDR3 sequences, 26% of which appear only once. Sample: PBMCs. The receptor source for this set is a human donor in good health (CMV status not recorded). Some clones in this sample may be carry-over from other donors' samples.

V is TRBV6-1 and J is TRBJ2-7, with D maybe TRBD2 (6 bases). The CDR3 runs to 15 residues. The V gene's germline CDR1 is MNHNS and CDR2 SASEGT. With 4 bases removed from V and 1 base from J, the gap between germline ends came to 14 bases. The CDR3 loop reads CASSGGTAVSYEQYF. The CDR3 DNA follows: TGTGCCAGCAGTGGGGGGACTGCCGTATCCTACGAGCAGTACTTC.

For this clonotype: A much larger clone is a single base away; this may be a read error. The chain has TRBV7-2 and TRBJ2-1; D call uncertain. The J call is doubtful: the DNA matches TRBJ2-7 better. This CDR3 has 13 residues. Germline V gene sequence: CDR1 SGHTA, CDR2 FQGNSA. The CDR3 DNA follows: TGTGCCAGCAGCCGTCCCCGCGCTAATGAGCAGTACTTC. It encodes CASSRPRANEQYF.